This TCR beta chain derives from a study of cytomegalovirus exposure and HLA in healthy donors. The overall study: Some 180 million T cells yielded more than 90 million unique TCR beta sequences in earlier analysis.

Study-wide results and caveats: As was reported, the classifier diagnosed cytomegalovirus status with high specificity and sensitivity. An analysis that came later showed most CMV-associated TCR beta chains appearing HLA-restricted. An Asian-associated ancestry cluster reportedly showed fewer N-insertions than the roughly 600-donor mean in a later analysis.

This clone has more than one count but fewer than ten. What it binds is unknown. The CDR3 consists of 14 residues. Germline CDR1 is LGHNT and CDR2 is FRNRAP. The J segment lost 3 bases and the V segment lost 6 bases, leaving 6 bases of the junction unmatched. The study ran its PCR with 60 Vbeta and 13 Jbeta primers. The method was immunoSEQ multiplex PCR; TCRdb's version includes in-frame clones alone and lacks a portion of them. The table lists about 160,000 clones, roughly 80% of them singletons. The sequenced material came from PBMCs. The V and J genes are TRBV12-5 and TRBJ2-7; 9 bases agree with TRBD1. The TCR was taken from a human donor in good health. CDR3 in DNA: TGTGCTAGTGGCCCGACGACAGGGGGCTACGAGCAGTACTTC. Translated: CASGPTTGGYEQYF.